These 22 T cell receptor beta chains came from one sample sequenced in a study of shared clonotypes between healthy human individuals. Clones were read by immunoSEQ multiplex PCR, and TCRdb kept only the in-frame ones, dropping some. This repertoire shows over a million clones, roughly 95% found once; its top ten account for 1.2%. The sequenced sample was naive CD4+ T cells sorted from blood. Indicated subset: CD45RA+ positively selected. The receptors stem from a man aged 30-40 years in good health.

The chain couples TRBV6-6 to TRBJ1-1; D is unclear. Trimming removed 2 bases at V and 3 bases at J, with 4 bases between. CDR3 length: 12 residues. Germline V gene sequence: CDR1 MNHNY, CDR2 SVGAGI (reference sequence). The CDR3: CASSYAYTEAFF. CDR3 sequence (DNA): TGTGCCAGCAGTTACGCGTACACTGAAGCTTTCTTT.

The V gene is TRBV5-8, the J gene TRBJ2-3, with 11 bases lining up with TRBD2. This CDR3 comprises 15 residues. Germline V gene data show CDR1 as SGHTS and CDR2 as YDEGEE. V lost 3 bases, J lost 3 bases, and 3 bases stayed unmatched. DNA of the CDR3: TGTGCCAGCAGCTGGGGGACTAGCGGAACAGATACGCAGTATTTT. Encoded protein: CASSWGTSGTDTQYF.

The chain links TRBV6-6 to TRBJ2-7, with 7 positions matching TRBD2. This CDR3 contains 14 residues. V lost 5 bases and J lost 5; bases outside the gene matches: 9. Germline values: CDR1 MNHNY, CDR2 SVGAGI (reference sequence). The CDR3 coding sequence is TGTGCCAGCAGTACACGGGAGGTTCGGGACGAGCAGTACTTC. Its protein is CASSTREVRDEQYF.

V gene TRBV28 combines with J gene TRBJ2-7, with a tentative D call TRBD2 (6 bases). Germline CDR1 is MDHEN and CDR2 is SYDVKM. Trimming stripped 7 bases from V and 2 bases from J, with 9 bases between. The CDR3 consists of 12 residues. The CDR3 is CASTGETYEQYF. CDR3 sequence (DNA): TGTGCCAGCACGGGAGAAACCTACGAGCAGTACTTC.

Note on this clone: The sample carries other DNA sequences with the same CDR3. The chain combines TRBV18 with TRBJ2-7; 7 positions match TRBD1. The CDR3 is 14 amino acids. V dropped 2 bases and J dropped 2; count of bases not matched to a gene: 3. Germline V gene data show CDR1 as KGHSH and CDR2 as LQKENI. CDR3 protein: CASSPDRAAYEQYF. CDR3 nucleotide sequence: TGTGCCAGCTCACCAGACAGGGCGGCCTACGAGCAGTACTTC.

This chain uses TRBV5-1 with TRBJ2-3; maybe TRBD2 (6 bases). The CDR3 length is 17 residues. The ends were cut back, 6 bases at V and 4 bases at J, with 24 bases in the middle. Per the germline V gene, CDR1 is SGHRS and CDR2 is YFSETQ. Here the CDR3 reads CASTSLGGGGGADTQYF. For the CDR3, the DNA is TGCGCCAGCACCTCATTGGGGGGTGGCGGCGGCGCAGATACGCAGTATTTT.

The V gene is TRBV28, the J gene TRBJ2-5, with D possibly matching TRBD2 (5 bases). The germline CDR1 and CDR2 sequences are MDHEN and SYDVKM. V lost 8 bases and J 5 bases, leaving 24 bases between the germline ends. The CDR3 is 16 residues long. The CDR3 protein is CASASSRGSLSETQYF. In DNA, the CDR3 is TGTGCCAGCGCGTCGTCTCGAGGGAGTCTTTCGGAGACCCAGTACTTC.

The rearrangement joins TRBV5-1 to TRBJ2-7, with D possibly TRBD1 on 5 matching bases. Trimming cost V 6 bases and J 1 base, with 20 bases left between them. Germline loops: CDR1 SGHRS, CDR2 YFSETQ. The CDR3 is 16 amino acids. The CDR3 region is CASTQAWGYGSYEQYF. CDR3 DNA: TGCGCCAGCACACAAGCCTGGGGCTACGGGTCCTACGAGCAGTACTTC.

The rearrangement links TRBV5-4 to TRBJ2-5; D gene unclear. The ends were cut back, 0 bases at V and 3 bases at J, with 12 bases in the middle. This CDR3 spans 15 amino acids. The V gene's germline CDR1 is SGHNT and CDR2 YYREEE (reference sequence). In DNA form, the CDR3 reads TGTGCCAGCAGCTTGGGTTATGCACTCGAAGAGACCCAGTACTTC. Protein product: CASSLGYALEETQYF.

The gene calls are TRBV4-3 and TRBJ2-3; a possible D gene is TRBD2 (6 bases). Trimming removed 11 bases at V and 3 bases at J, with 18 bases between. CDR1 is LGHNA and CDR2 is YSLEER in the germline V gene. This CDR3 has 14 amino acids. This CDR3 reads CASRGGRRTDTQYF. In DNA form, the CDR3 reads TGCGCCTCCCGCGGTGGGAGGAGAACAGATACGCAGTATTTT.

This chain connects TRBV9 to TRBJ2-2; perhaps TRBD2 as D (5 bases). Trimming removed 4 bases at V and 6 bases at J, with 13 bases between. The CDR3 extends over 14 amino acids. Germline V gene data show CDR1 as SGDLS and CDR2 as YYNGEE. CDR3 loop: CASSPGVSSGELFF. The CDR3 DNA is TGTGCCAGCAGCCCCGGGGTGAGCTCCGGGGAGCTGTTTTTT. Using reference TRBV9 and TRBJ2-2 for the parts outside the CDR3, the full variable domain is DSGVTQTPKHLITATGQRVTLRCSPRSGDLSVYWYQQSLDQGLQFLIQYYNGEERAKGNILERFSAQQFPDLHSELNLSSLELGDSALYFCASSPGVSSGELFFGEGSRLTVL.

The chain has TRBV9 and TRBJ2-1; weak D call: TRBD2 (6 bases). This CDR3 spans 18 amino acids. Deletions cut 2 bases from V and 10 bases from J, with 28 bases between. Germline V gene lookup returns CDR1 SGDLS and CDR2 YYNGEE. The CDR3 DNA reads TGTGCCAGCAGCGTTCAGACCCCTAGTAGCGGCCACCCTTTAGAGCAGTTCTTC. Translation gives CASSVQTPSSGHPLEQFF.

This chain joins TRBV7-6 and TRBJ1-5, with D unclear. The length of the CDR3 is 20 residues. V was shortened by 1 base and J by 0 bases, with 22 bases between the two germline ends. From germline, CDR1 is SGHVS and CDR2 FNYEAQ. As DNA, the CDR3 is TGTGCCAGCAGCTTAGGACGAAAAGAAATTCGCGTCCTTAGCAATCAGCCCCAGCATTTT. This sequence encodes CASSLGRKEIRVLSNQPQHF.

This chain joins TRBV18 and TRBJ1-3; TRBD1 agrees at 7 bases. With V trimmed by 5 bases and J by 0 bases, 4 bases remained unmatched. Germline CDR1 reads KGHSH; CDR2 reads LQKENI. There are 15 residues in the CDR3. CDR3 sequence: CASSNRGLSGNTIYF. The CDR3, as DNA: TGTGCCAGCTCAAACAGGGGCCTCTCTGGAAACACCATATATTTT.

The chain links TRBV2 to TRBJ1-1; 9 nucleotides align to TRBD1. V lost 3 bases, J lost 0 bases, and 2 bases stayed unmatched. Looked up from germline, CDR1 is SNHLY and CDR2 is FYNNEI. CDR3 length: 15 amino acids. CDR3 in DNA: TGTGCCAGCAGTGACCGACAGGGGGTGAACACTGAAGCTTTCTTT. Its translation is CASSDRQGVNTEAFF.

V gene TRBV5-1 combines with J gene TRBJ2-7; 7 positions agree with TRBD2. Germline loops: CDR1 SGHRS, CDR2 YFSETQ. The J segment lost 5 bases and the V segment lost 0 bases, leaving 17 bases of the junction unmatched. This CDR3 comprises 18 residues. The CDR3 reads CASSLVRGTGGRMNEQYF. The CDR3 DNA follows: TGCGCCAGCAGCTTGGTTAGGGGTACGGGCGGGAGAATGAACGAGCAGTACTTC.

Note on this clone: This sample includes further DNA sequences coding for the same CDR3. The chain uses TRBV5-1 and TRBJ2-2; D is unresolved. The CDR3 runs 13 residues. CDR1 is SGHRS, CDR2 YFSETQ, per germline. V was trimmed by 0 bases and J by 6 bases, leaving 6 bases between them. CDR3 sequence: CASSLVVAGELFF. CDR3 coding DNA: TGCGCCAGCAGCTTGGTCGTAGCCGGGGAGCTGTTTTTT.

V usage is TRBV7-2 and J usage is TRBJ2-5; D remains ambiguous. The V end was cut by 4 bases, the J end by 5 bases, with 8 bases between. CDR1 SGHTA and CDR2 FQGNSA come from the germline V gene. The CDR3 extends over 12 amino acids. The CDR3, as DNA: TGTGCCAGCAGCTATACCGTGGAGACCCAGTACTTC. Residues: CASSYTVETQYF. Full variable domain (missing parts from reference TRBV7-2 and TRBJ2-5): GAGVSQSPSNKVTEKGKDVELRCDPISGHTALYWYRQSLGQGLEFLIYFQGNSAPDKSGLPSDRFSAERTGGSVSTLTIQRTQQEDSAVYLCASSYTVETQYFGPGTRLLVL.

The chain couples TRBV6-1 to TRBJ1-5, with D unclear. Germline-derived CDR1 and CDR2 are MNHNS and SASEGT. The V gene lost 4 bases and the J gene lost 4 bases, with 14 bases spanning the gap. The CDR3 is 15 amino acids. CDR3 region: CASSAKTDGNQPQHF. The CDR3 nucleotides read TGTGCCAGCAGTGCGAAAACCGACGGGAATCAGCCCCAGCATTTT.

The rearrangement links TRBV15 to TRBJ2-5; 7 bases fit TRBD1. Losses at the gene ends were 1 base for V and 5 bases for J; bases not matched to a gene: 19. The CDR3 runs to 19 residues. Germline CDR1 is LNHNV and CDR2 is YYDKDF (reference sequence). The DNA for the CDR3 is TGTGCCACCAGCAGAGGACCGGATTGGATAGGGGGCGGACGGGAGACCCAGTACTTC. Translation: CATSRGPDWIGGGRETQYF.

The chain combines TRBV5-1 with TRBJ2-3; the D gene is possibly TRBD2 (6 bases). The CDR3 is 15 residues long. The germline V gene encodes CDR1 SGHRS and CDR2 YFSETQ. V lost 2 bases and J lost 1, with 11 bases in between. In nucleotides, the CDR3 is TGCGCCAGCAGCTTCCGGGACTCAGGCACAGATACGCAGTATTTT. Translation gives CASSFRDSGTDTQYF.

V and J are TRBV11-2 and TRBJ2-5; the D gene could be TRBD1 or TRBD2 (6 bases each). CDR3 length equals 14 residues. The V and J ends lost 3 bases and 3 bases respectively, with 11 bases between them. Germline V gene sequence: CDR1 SGHAT, CDR2 FQNNGV. CDR3 DNA sequence: TGTGCCAGCAGCTTCCGGGGGCCCAAAGAGACCCAGTACTTC. Its translation: CASSFRGPKETQYF.